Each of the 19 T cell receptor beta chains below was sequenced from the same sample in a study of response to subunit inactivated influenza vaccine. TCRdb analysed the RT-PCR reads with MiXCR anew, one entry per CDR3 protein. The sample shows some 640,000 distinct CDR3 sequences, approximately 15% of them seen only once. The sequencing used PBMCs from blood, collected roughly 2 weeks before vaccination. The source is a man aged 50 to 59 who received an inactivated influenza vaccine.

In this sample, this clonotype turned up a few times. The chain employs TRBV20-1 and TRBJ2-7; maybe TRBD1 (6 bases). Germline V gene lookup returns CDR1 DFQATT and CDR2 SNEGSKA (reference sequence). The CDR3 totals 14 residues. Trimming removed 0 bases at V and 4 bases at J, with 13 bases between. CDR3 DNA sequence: TGCAGTGCTAGAGACCCGGGACAAATTTACGAGCAGTACTTC. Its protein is CSARDPGQIYEQYF.

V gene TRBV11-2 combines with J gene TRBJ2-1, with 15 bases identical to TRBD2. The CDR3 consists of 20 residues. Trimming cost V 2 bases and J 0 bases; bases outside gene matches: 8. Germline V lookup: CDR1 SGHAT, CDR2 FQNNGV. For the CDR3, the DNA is TGTGCCAGCAGCTTACTCCCGGGACTAGCGGGGGGAAGCTCCTACAATGAGCAGTTCTTC. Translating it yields CASSLLPGLAGGSSYNEQFF.

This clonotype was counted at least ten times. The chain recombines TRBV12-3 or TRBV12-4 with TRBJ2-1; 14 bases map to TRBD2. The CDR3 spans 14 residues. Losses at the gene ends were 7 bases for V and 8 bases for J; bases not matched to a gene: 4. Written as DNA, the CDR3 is TGTGCCAGCAAGACTAGCGGGGGGGGTCATGAGCAGTTCTTC. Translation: CASKTSGGGHEQFF.

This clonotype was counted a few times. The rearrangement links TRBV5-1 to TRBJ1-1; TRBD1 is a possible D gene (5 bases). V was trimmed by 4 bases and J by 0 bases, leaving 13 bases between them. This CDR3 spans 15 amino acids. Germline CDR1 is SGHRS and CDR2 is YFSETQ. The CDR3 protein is CASSGGTAMNTEAFF. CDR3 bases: TGCGCCAGCAGCGGGGGGACGGCTATGAACACTGAAGCTTTCTTT.

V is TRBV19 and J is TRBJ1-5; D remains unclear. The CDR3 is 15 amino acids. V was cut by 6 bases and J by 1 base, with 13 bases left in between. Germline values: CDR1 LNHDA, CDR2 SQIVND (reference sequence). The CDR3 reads CASSPVWASNQPQHF. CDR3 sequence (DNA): TGTGCCAGTAGCCCGGTTTGGGCCAGCAATCAGCCCCAGCATTTT. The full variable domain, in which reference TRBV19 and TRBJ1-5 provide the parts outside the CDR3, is DGGITQSPKYLFRKEGQNVTLSCEQNLNHDAMYWYRQDPGQGLRLIYYSQIVNDFQKGDIAEGYSVSREKKESFPLTVTSAQKNPTAFYLCASSPVWASNQPQHFGDGTRLSIL.

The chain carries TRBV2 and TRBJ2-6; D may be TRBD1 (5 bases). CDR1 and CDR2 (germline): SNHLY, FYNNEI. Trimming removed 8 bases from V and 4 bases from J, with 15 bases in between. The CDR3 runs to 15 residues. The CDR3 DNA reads TGTGCCAGCGGGAAGGGGCCTCGAGGGGCCAACGTCCTGACTTTC. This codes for CASGKGPRGANVLTF.

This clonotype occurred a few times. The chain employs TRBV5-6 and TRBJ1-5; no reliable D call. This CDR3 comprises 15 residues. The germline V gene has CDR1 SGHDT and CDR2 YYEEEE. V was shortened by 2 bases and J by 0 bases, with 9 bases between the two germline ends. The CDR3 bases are TGTGCCAGCAGCTTTGGGTCCTATAGCAATCAGCCCCAGCATTTT. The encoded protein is CASSFGSYSNQPQHF.

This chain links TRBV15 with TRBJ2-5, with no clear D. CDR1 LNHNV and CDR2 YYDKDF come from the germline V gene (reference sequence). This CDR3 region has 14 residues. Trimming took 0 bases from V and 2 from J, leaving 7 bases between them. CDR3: CATSRDLKQETQYF. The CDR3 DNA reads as TGTGCCACCAGCAGAGATCTCAAGCAAGAGACCCAGTACTTC.

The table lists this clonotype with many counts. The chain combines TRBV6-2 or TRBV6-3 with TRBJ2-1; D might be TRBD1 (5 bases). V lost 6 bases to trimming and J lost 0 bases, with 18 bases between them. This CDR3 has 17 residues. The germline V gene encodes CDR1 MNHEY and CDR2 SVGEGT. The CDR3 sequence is CASSPRSTGSSYNEQFF. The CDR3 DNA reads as TGTGCCAGCAGCCCGCGATCCACAGGCAGCTCCTACAATGAGCAGTTCTTC.

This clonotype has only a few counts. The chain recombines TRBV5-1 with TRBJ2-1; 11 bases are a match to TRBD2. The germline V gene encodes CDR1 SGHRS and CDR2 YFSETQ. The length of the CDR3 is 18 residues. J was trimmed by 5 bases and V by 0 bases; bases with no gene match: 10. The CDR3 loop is CASSLAGPLLAGDNEQFF. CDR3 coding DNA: TGCGCCAGCAGCTTGGCCGGCCCCCTACTAGCGGGAGACAATGAGCAGTTCTTC.

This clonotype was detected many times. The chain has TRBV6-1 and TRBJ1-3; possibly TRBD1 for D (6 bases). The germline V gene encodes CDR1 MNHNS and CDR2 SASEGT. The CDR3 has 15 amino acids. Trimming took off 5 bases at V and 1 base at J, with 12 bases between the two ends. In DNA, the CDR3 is TGTGCCAGCAGTCAAGGGGGGGGTTCTGGAAACACCATATATTTT. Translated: CASSQGGGSGNTIYF.

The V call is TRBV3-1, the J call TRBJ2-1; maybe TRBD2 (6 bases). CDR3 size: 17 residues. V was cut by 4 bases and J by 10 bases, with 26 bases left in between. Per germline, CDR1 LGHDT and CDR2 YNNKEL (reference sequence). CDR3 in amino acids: CASSPPRAGVIWREQFF. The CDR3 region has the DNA TGTGCCAGCAGCCCCCCCCGAGCGGGCGTGATATGGAGGGAGCAGTTCTTC.

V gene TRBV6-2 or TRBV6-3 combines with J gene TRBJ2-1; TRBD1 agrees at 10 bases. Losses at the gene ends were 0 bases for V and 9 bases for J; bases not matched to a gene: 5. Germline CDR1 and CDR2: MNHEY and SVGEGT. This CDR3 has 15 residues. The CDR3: CASSYSADRGLEQFF. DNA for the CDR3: TGTGCCAGCAGTTACTCGGCCGACAGGGGGCTTGAGCAGTTCTTC.

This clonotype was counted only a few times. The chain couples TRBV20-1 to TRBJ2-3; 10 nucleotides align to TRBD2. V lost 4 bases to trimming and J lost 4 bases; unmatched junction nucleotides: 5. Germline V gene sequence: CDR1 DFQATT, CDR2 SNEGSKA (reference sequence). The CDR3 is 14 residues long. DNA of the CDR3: TGCAGTGCTATCACTAGCGGGATGGCAGATACGCAGTATTTT. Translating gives CSAITSGMADTQYF.

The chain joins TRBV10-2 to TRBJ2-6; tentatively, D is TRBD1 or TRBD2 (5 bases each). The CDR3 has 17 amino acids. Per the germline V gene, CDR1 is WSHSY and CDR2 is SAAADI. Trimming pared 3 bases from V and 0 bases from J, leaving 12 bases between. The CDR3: CASSDRGPSSGANVLTF. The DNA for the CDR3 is TGCGCCAGCAGTGACCGGGGACCAAGCTCTGGGGCCAACGTCCTGACTTTC.

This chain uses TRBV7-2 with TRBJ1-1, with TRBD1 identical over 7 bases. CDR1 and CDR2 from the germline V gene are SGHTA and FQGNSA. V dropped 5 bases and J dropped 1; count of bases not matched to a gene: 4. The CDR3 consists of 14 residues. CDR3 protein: CASSARGGNTEAFF. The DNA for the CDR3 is TGTGCCAGCAGCGCCAGGGGGGGGAACACTGAAGCTTTCTTT.

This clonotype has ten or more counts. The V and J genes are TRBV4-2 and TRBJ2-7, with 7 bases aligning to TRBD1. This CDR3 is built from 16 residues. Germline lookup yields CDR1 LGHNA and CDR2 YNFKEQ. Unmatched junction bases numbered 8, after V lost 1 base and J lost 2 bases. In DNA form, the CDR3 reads TGTGCCAGCAGCCAAGGAGGGGGCATCCTAACCTACGAGCAGTACTTC. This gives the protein CASSQGGGILTYEQYF.

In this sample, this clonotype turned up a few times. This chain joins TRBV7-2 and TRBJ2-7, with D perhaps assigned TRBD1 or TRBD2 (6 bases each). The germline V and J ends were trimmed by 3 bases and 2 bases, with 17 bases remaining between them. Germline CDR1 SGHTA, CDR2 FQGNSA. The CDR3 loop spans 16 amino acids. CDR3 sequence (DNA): TGTGCCAGCAGCTTCAGCTTTCAGGGGACTCCCTACGAGCAGTACTTC. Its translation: CASSFSFQGTPYEQYF. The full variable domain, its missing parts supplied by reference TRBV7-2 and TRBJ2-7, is GAGVSQSPSNKVTEKGKDVELRCDPISGHTALYWYRQSLGQGLEFLIYFQGNSAPDKSGLPSDRFSAERTGGSVSTLTIQRTQQEDSAVYLCASSFSFQGTPYEQYFGPGTRLTVT.

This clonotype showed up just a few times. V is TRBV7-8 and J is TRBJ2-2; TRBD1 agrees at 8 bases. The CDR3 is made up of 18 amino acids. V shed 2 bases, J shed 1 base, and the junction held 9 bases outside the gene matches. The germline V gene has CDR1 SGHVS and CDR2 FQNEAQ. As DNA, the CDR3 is TGTGCCAGCAGCTTAAGACGTCGGACAGGGCGGAACACCGGGGAGCTGTTTTTT. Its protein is CASSLRRRTGRNTGELFF.